Listed below are T cell receptor beta chains from one sample, sequenced in a study of regulatory T cells in long-lasting Graves disease. Each CDR3 protein gets one entry after TCRdb re-called the multiplex PCR reads with MiXCR. Of fewer than 550,000 distinct CDR3 sequences listed, around 15% were seen once; the top ten hold about 25%. These data also featured in a second study, about T cells in Graves' hyperthyroidism and ophthalmopathy.

The source was peripheral blood mononuclear cells (PBMCs), collected at new diagnosis, from a patient treated with antithyroid drugs. These receptors came from a woman aged 18-35 years with Graves disease. Each CDR3 is given with its conserved first and last residue. D genes are given only for firm matches. Size is omitted from some rows. Given values are once, few, many or a class for expanded clones.

v_call: TRBV7-8
j_call: TRBJ2-7
d_call: TRBD2
clone_size: .
cdr3_nt: TGTGCCAGCAGCTTATGGGAAGTTCTAGCGGGAGGCTACGAGCAGTACTTC
cdr3_aa: CASSLWEVLAGGYEQYF

v_call: TRBV11-3
j_call: TRBJ2-1
d_call: TRBD1
clone_size: .
cdr3_nt: TGTGCCAGACCCAACCCTTGGGGGACAGGGGCGGGGGATGAGCAGTTCTTC
cdr3_aa: CARPNPWGTGAGDEQFF

v_call: TRBV27
j_call: TRBJ2-2
d_call: .
clone_size: .
cdr3_nt: TGTGCCAGCAGTCTATCTGGAGAGGGGGTTGTCACCGGGGAGCTGTTTTTT
cdr3_aa: CASSLSGEGVVTGELFF

v_call: TRBV7-8
j_call: TRBJ2-3
d_call: TRBD2
clone_size: many
cdr3_nt: TGTGCCAGCAGCTTTAGGACTAGTAGTTATGATACGCAGTATTTT
cdr3_aa: CASSFRTSSYDTQYF

v_call: TRBV7-9
j_call: TRBJ2-7
d_call: .
clone_size: many
cdr3_nt: TGTGCCAGCAGCTCCGTCGGGACCTACGAGCAGTACTTC
cdr3_aa: CASSSVGTYEQYF

v_call: TRBV20-1
j_call: TRBJ2-1
d_call: TRBD2
clone_size: few
cdr3_nt: TGCAGTGCTAGGGCCGGGACTAGCGGGCGCTACAATGAGCAGTTCTTC
cdr3_aa: CSARAGTSGRYNEQFF

v_call: TRBV6-1
j_call: TRBJ1-2
d_call: .
clone_size: few
cdr3_nt: TGTGCCAGCAGTCCCGCCCGGGGGAACTATGGCTACACCTTC
cdr3_aa: CASSPARGNYGYTF

v_call: TRBV20-1
j_call: TRBJ2-1
d_call: .
clone_size: many
cdr3_nt: TGCAGTGCGAGACCAGGGCCCGGCTCCTACAATGAGCAGTTCTTC
cdr3_aa: CSARPGPGSYNEQFF

v_call: TRBV11-2
j_call: TRBJ2-7
d_call: .
clone_size: many
cdr3_nt: TGTGCCAGCAGCTGGTACACAGGCTCCTACGAGCAGTACTTC
cdr3_aa: CASSWYTGSYEQYF

v_call: TRBV19
j_call: TRBJ2-3
d_call: .
clone_size: many
cdr3_nt: TGTGCCAGTAGCCCTCGATACACAGATACGCAGTATTTT
cdr3_aa: CASSPRYTDTQYF

v_call: TRBV5-1
j_call: TRBJ2-1
d_call: TRBD2
clone_size: once
cdr3_nt: TGCGCCAGCAGCTTCTTTGCGGGAGGGCCAAGTGAGCAGTTCTTC
cdr3_aa: CASSFFAGGPSEQFF

v_call: TRBV7-2
j_call: TRBJ2-1
d_call: TRBD2
clone_size: many
cdr3_nt: TGTGCCAGCAGATCCTTCGGACTAGCGTTCTACAATGAGCAGTTCTTC
cdr3_aa: CASRSFGLAFYNEQFF

v_call: TRBV20-1
j_call: TRBJ2-7
d_call: .
clone_size: many
cdr3_nt: TGCAGTGCTAGGAACCGACAAGGATCTAACGAGCAGTACTTC
cdr3_aa: CSARNRQGSNEQYF

v_call: TRBV6-4
j_call: TRBJ2-1
d_call: .
clone_size: .
cdr3_nt: TGTGCCAGCAGTGTGTACCCCAATGAGCAGTTCTTC
cdr3_aa: CASSVYPNEQFF

v_call: TRBV7-6
j_call: TRBJ1-5
d_call: .
clone_size: .
cdr3_nt: TGTGCCAGCAGCTTGGGGTCTCTTGGGAGCGGACAGCCCCAGCATTTT
cdr3_aa: CASSLGSLGSGQPQHF

v_call: TRBV7-9
j_call: TRBJ2-7
d_call: .
clone_size: many
cdr3_nt: TGTGCCAGCAGCTTCGCGGGAACCTACGAGCAGTACTTC
cdr3_aa: CASSFAGTYEQYF

v_call: TRBV29-1
j_call: TRBJ2-1
d_call: .
clone_size: few
cdr3_nt: TGCAGCGTTTTAGTGAGTAGCGCTCTGTTTTACAATGAGCAGTTCTTC
cdr3_aa: CSVLVSSALFYNEQFF

v_call: TRBV30
j_call: TRBJ2-7
d_call: TRBD2
clone_size: .
cdr3_nt: TGTGCCTGGATTGCAACTAGCGGGAGGCGAGCTTACGAGCAGTACTTC
cdr3_aa: CAWIATSGRRAYEQYF

v_call: TRBV20-1
j_call: TRBJ2-2
d_call: TRBD2
clone_size: few
cdr3_nt: TGCAGTGCTAGGAGACTAGCGTCGGGGGAGCTGTTTTTT
cdr3_aa: CSARRLASGELFF

v_call: TRBV6-5
j_call: TRBJ2-2
d_call: .
clone_size: .
cdr3_nt: TGTGCCAGCAGTTACGGCATAGCGAACACCGGGGAGCTGTTTTTT
cdr3_aa: CASSYGIANTGELFF

v_call: TRBV29-1
j_call: TRBJ2-3
d_call: .
clone_size: .
cdr3_nt: TGCAGCGTTGACCACCTGGACTCCGATACGCAGTATTTT
cdr3_aa: CSVDHLDSDTQYF

v_call: TRBV10-3
j_call: TRBJ2-1
d_call: .
clone_size: .
cdr3_nt: TGTGCCATCAGTGGTAGTCCTGTTGAGCAGTTCTTC
cdr3_aa: CAISGSPVEQFF

v_call: TRBV7-8
j_call: TRBJ1-1
d_call: .
clone_size: .
cdr3_nt: TGTGCCAGCAGCGGGGGGGCGGTGAACACTGAAGCTTTCTTT
cdr3_aa: CASSGGAVNTEAFF

v_call: TRBV6-1
j_call: TRBJ2-7
d_call: TRBD1
clone_size: few
cdr3_nt: TGTGCCACCGGTAAGGGACAGTCGGCCTACGAGCAGTACTTC
cdr3_aa: CATGKGQSAYEQYF

v_call: TRBV6-5
j_call: TRBJ1-2
d_call: .
clone_size: many
cdr3_nt: TGTGCCAGCAGTTACCGCGGATCCGACTATGGCTACACCTTC
cdr3_aa: CASSYRGSDYGYTF

v_call: TRBV28
j_call: TRBJ1-1
d_call: TRBD1
clone_size: few
cdr3_nt: TGTGCCAGCCGGGGGACAGGTAAACTTGAAGCTTTCTTT
cdr3_aa: CASRGTGKLEAFF

v_call: TRBV11-3
j_call: TRBJ2-7
d_call: .
clone_size: many
cdr3_nt: TGTGCCAGCAGCTCTACTAGCAGCCCCCACGAGCAGTACTTC
cdr3_aa: CASSSTSSPHEQYF

v_call: TRBV18
j_call: TRBJ2-7
d_call: .
clone_size: few
cdr3_nt: TGTGCCAGCTCACCACGCAACAACTACGAGCAGTACTTC
cdr3_aa: CASSPRNNYEQYF

v_call: TRBV7-6
j_call: TRBJ2-3
d_call: TRBD1
clone_size: .
cdr3_nt: TGTGCCAGCAGCCGACAGGGGCCCCCAGATACGCAGTATTTT
cdr3_aa: CASSRQGPPDTQYF

v_call: TRBV6-1
j_call: TRBJ2-1
d_call: TRBD1
clone_size: .
cdr3_nt: TGTGCCAGCAGGCTCGACAGGGTGAATGAGCAGTTCTTC
cdr3_aa: CASRLDRVNEQFF

v_call: TRBV20-1
j_call: TRBJ1-1
d_call: .
clone_size: few
cdr3_nt: TGCAGTGCTAGACGAGGGTCCACTGAAGCTTTCTTT
cdr3_aa: CSARRGSTEAFF

v_call: TRBV11-2
j_call: TRBJ2-7
d_call: TRBD1
clone_size: many
cdr3_nt: TGTGCCAGCCTTGGGGCAGGGGGCGACGAGCAGTACTTC
cdr3_aa: CASLGAGGDEQYF

v_call: TRBV11-2
j_call: TRBJ2-1
d_call: .
clone_size: many
cdr3_nt: TGTGCCAGCAGCTTAGAACGGCAATCCTACAATGAGCAGTTCTTC
cdr3_aa: CASSLERQSYNEQFF

v_call: TRBV28
j_call: TRBJ2-7
d_call: .
clone_size: many
cdr3_nt: TGTGCCAGCAGTTTGGCCAGGAGCTCCTACGAGCAGTACTTC
cdr3_aa: CASSLARSSYEQYF

v_call: TRBV7-8
j_call: TRBJ2-7
d_call: TRBD1
clone_size: .
cdr3_nt: TGTGCCAGCAGCTTAGGGACAGGGCTCCACGAGCAGTACTTC
cdr3_aa: CASSLGTGLHEQYF

v_call: TRBV7-9
j_call: TRBJ2-3
d_call: .
clone_size: many
cdr3_nt: TGTGCCAGCAGCTTCTCGGGGGTCACAGATACGCAGTATTTT
cdr3_aa: CASSFSGVTDTQYF

v_call: TRBV20-1
j_call: TRBJ2-7
d_call: .
clone_size: many
cdr3_nt: TGCAGTGCTCCCTTGGCGTCAGGCAGATACGAGCAGTACTTC
cdr3_aa: CSAPLASGRYEQYF

v_call: TRBV7-3
j_call: TRBJ2-3
d_call: TRBD2
clone_size: many
cdr3_nt: TGTGCCAGCAGCCTACGAGGAAGGCGGGAGAGGGCGGGAGATACGCAGTATTTT
cdr3_aa: CASSLRGRRERAGDTQYF

v_call: TRBV24-1
j_call: TRBJ2-7
d_call: .
clone_size: few
cdr3_nt: TGTGCCACCAGTGACGCTACGAGGAGCTTTAACGGCGAGCAGTACTTC
cdr3_aa: CATSDATRSFNGEQYF

v_call: TRBV12-3/TRBV12-4
j_call: TRBJ2-4
d_call: TRBD1
clone_size: .
cdr3_nt: TGTGCCAGCAGTTTCGGGACAGGGGGAAGCTTGTTCGGTACCAAAAACATTCAGTACTTC
cdr3_aa: CASSFGTGGSLFGTKNIQYF

v_call: TRBV12-3/TRBV12-4
j_call: TRBJ2-1
d_call: .
clone_size: few
cdr3_nt: TGTGCCAGCAATCCTGGACAGCTTTACAATGAGCAGTTCTTC
cdr3_aa: CASNPGQLYNEQFF

v_call: TRBV27
j_call: TRBJ2-1
d_call: .
clone_size: many
cdr3_nt: TGTGCCAGCAGTTTTGAGGCAGCAGCCTACAATGAGCAGTTCTTC
cdr3_aa: CASSFEAAAYNEQFF

v_call: TRBV11-1
j_call: TRBJ2-1
d_call: .
clone_size: many
cdr3_nt: TGTGCCAGCAGCTTAGTAGCTAGCTTCAATGAGCAGTTCTTC
cdr3_aa: CASSLVASFNEQFF

v_call: TRBV6-9
j_call: TRBJ2-3
d_call: TRBD2
clone_size: .
cdr3_nt: TGTGCCAGCAGTTACCCTCCGACTAGCGGGACCAGGGCTAGCACAGATACGCAGTATTTT
cdr3_aa: CASSYPPTSGTRASTDTQYF

v_call: TRBV29-1
j_call: TRBJ2-1
d_call: TRBD2
clone_size: .
cdr3_nt: TGCAGCGTTGTGAGCGGGAGTTACAATGAGCAGTTCTTC
cdr3_aa: CSVVSGSYNEQFF

v_call: TRBV14
j_call: TRBJ2-5
d_call: .
clone_size: .
cdr3_nt: TGTGCCAGCAGCCAAGTCTGGGGGACTCGCCAAGAGACCCAGTACTTC
cdr3_aa: CASSQVWGTRQETQYF

v_call: TRBV12-3/TRBV12-4
j_call: TRBJ2-1
d_call: .
clone_size: few
cdr3_nt: TGTGCCAGCAGTCCCGTCGGACGTAGCTACAATGAGCAGTTCTTC
cdr3_aa: CASSPVGRSYNEQFF

v_call: TRBV5-4
j_call: TRBJ2-2
d_call: TRBD2
clone_size: .
cdr3_nt: TGTGCCAGCAGCTCCACCGCCAGCGGGACTTACACCGGGGAGCTGTTTTTT
cdr3_aa: CASSSTASGTYTGELFF

v_call: TRBV4-2
j_call: TRBJ2-7
d_call: TRBD2
clone_size: .
cdr3_nt: TGTGCCAGCAGCCAAGAGGCGGTACTAGCGGGAGGATACGAGCAGTACTTC
cdr3_aa: CASSQEAVLAGGYEQYF

v_call: TRBV7-9
j_call: TRBJ1-1
d_call: .
clone_size: few
cdr3_nt: TGTGCCAGCAGCTCCGGTAGCGGGACTGAAGCTTTCTTT
cdr3_aa: CASSSGSGTEAFF

v_call: TRBV7-8
j_call: TRBJ2-7
d_call: TRBD1
clone_size: many
cdr3_nt: TGTGCCAGCAGCCCCCAAGCCGGGGACAGGGGGCGCGACGAGCAGTACTTC
cdr3_aa: CASSPQAGDRGRDEQYF

v_call: TRBV20-1
j_call: TRBJ1-3
d_call: .
clone_size: few
cdr3_nt: TGCAGTGCTAGAGACCCACAGAGCTCTGGAAACACCATATATTTT
cdr3_aa: CSARDPQSSGNTIYF

v_call: TRBV20-1
j_call: TRBJ2-7
d_call: .
clone_size: few
cdr3_nt: TGCAGTGCTAGAGGGCCTGGATACGGACAGCAGACCTACGAGCAGTACTTC
cdr3_aa: CSARGPGYGQQTYEQYF

v_call: TRBV28
j_call: TRBJ1-5
d_call: TRBD1
clone_size: few
cdr3_nt: TGTGCCAGCAGTCTCTACAGGGGGCTGAGCAATCAGCCCCAGCATTTT
cdr3_aa: CASSLYRGLSNQPQHF

v_call: TRBV20-1
j_call: TRBJ1-2
d_call: TRBD1
clone_size: few
cdr3_nt: TGCAGTGCTAGATGGTCGACAGGGTATGGCTACACCTTC
cdr3_aa: CSARWSTGYGYTF